One and the same sample provided the 5 T cell receptor beta chains below, sequenced in a study of T cell clonality in common variable immunodeficiency. The assay was immunoSEQ multiplex PCR, and TCRdb's table has in-frame clones only and misses some. This repertoire lists about 35,000 clones without singletons; 2.5% to 3% sits in the top ten. The sample taken for sequencing was peripheral blood mononuclear cells. Source of these receptors: a person aged 18 to 70 in good health.

Details on this clone: The CDR3 end lies 3 residues beyond the end of the read and is filled in from the germline J gene. The chain combines TRBV5-1 with TRBJ2-3; 12 bases fit TRBD2. The CDR3 has 15 amino acids. Per the germline V gene, CDR1 is SGHRS and CDR2 is YFSETQ. The CDR3 here is CASSTSGRRQETQYF. The covered CDR3 bases are TGCGCCAGCAGCACTAGCGGGAGGCGTCAAGAGACG. The full variable domain, rest sourced from reference TRBV5-1 and TRBJ2-3, is KAGVTQTPRYLIKTRGQQVTLSCSPISGHRSVSWYQQTPGQGLQFLFEYFSETQRNKGNFPGRFSGRQFSNSRSEMNVSTLELGDSALYLCASSTSGRRQETQYFGPGTRLTVL.

This clone was seen many times. The read halts 3 residues ahead of the CDR3 end, with the missing end drawn from the germline J gene. This chain uses TRBV2 with TRBJ2-3, with D maybe TRBD2 (5 bases). The CDR3 runs to 13 residues. V was shortened by 7 bases and J by 2 bases, with 10 bases between the two germline ends. Looked up from germline, CDR1 is SNHLY and CDR2 is FYNNEI. The sequenced CDR3 bases are TGTGCCAGCAAGAGGGTTTCCACAGATACG. It encodes CASKRVSTDT. The whole CDR3 sequence reads CASKRVSTDTQYF. The variable domain in full, with the rest retrieved from reference TRBV2 and TRBJ2-3, is EPEVTQTPSHQVTQMGQEVILRCVPISNHLYFYWYRQILGQKVEFLVSFYNNEISEKSEIFDDQFSVERPDGSNFTLKIRSTKLEDSAMYFCASKRVSTDTQYFGPGTRLTVL.

There are many counts of this clone. The observed sequence ends 3 residues before the CDR3 terminus, with the missing tail filled in from the germline J gene. V gene TRBV29-1 combines with J gene TRBJ1-2; D is perhaps TRBD1 (6 bases). The CDR3 covers 13 residues. Germline CDR1 and CDR2: SQVTM and ANQGSEA. V gave up 3 bases and J gave up 4 bases, with 12 bases separating them. CDR3 bases read: TGCAGCGTTGATATCGGACAGAGCTATGGC. It yields the protein CSVDIGQSYG. The full CDR3 sequence reads CSVDIGQSYGYTF.

In its sample, this clone was seen many times. The read ends 3 residues early relative to the CDR3; the germline J gene fills the gap. This chain connects TRBV6-1 to TRBJ1-2; 7 bases are a match to TRBD1. The CDR3 consists of 14 residues. The germline gives CDR1 MNHNS, CDR2 SASEGT. The DNA read from the CDR3 is TGTGCCAGCAGGGAACAGGGGAGCGTTAGCGGC. Translation gives CASREQGSVSG. The full CDR3 protein reads CASREQGSVSGYTF.

In this sample, this clone turned up many times. The read stops 3 residues short of the end of the CDR3; the missing end is completed from the germline J gene. The rearrangement uses TRBV30 and TRBJ2-1; maybe TRBD1 (8 bases). Germline V CDR1 and CDR2: GTSNPN, SVGIG (reference sequence). V shed 2 bases and J shed 2 bases, with 13 bases lying between them. The CDR3 is 15 residues long. Partial CDR3 DNA: TGTGCCTGGAGTCCACAGGGGGGGGCCTACAATGAG. Protein: CAWSPQGGAYNE. The complete CDR3 reads CAWSPQGGAYNEQFF.